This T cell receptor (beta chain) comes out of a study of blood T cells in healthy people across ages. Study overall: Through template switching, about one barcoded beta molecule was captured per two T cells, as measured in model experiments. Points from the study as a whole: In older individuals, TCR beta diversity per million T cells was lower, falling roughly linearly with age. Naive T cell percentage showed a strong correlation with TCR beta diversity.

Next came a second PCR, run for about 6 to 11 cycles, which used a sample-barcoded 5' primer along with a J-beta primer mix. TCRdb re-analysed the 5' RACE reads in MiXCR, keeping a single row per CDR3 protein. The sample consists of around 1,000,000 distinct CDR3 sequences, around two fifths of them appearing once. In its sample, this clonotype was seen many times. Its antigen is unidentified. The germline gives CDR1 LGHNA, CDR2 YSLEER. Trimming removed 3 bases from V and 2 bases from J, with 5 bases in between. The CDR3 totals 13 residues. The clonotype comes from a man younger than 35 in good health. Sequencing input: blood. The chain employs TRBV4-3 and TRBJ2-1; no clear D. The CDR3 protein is CASSHGPYNEQFF. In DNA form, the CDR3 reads TGCGCCAGCAGCCATGGACCCTACAATGAGCAGTTCTTC.